This T cell receptor (beta chain) is from a study of shared clonotypes between healthy human individuals. Study results and limitations: Only blood was sampled; tissue repertoires likely differ.

Some clones are missing from TCRdb's copy, which holds only in-frame ones; the method was immunoSEQ multiplex PCR. Among some 2.1 million clones listed, roughly 96% were seen once. Worth noting for this clone: Antigen: not known.

CDR1 SNHLY and CDR2 FYNNEI come from the germline V gene. CDR3 length: 14 amino acids. The ends were cut back, 6 bases at V and 1 base at J, with 12 bases in the middle. Material: naive CD4+ T cells sorted from blood. Stated subset: CD45RA+ positively selected. The V gene is TRBV2, the J gene TRBJ1-1; possible D gene TRBD1, 5 bases. The TCR originated in a young man in good health. CDR3 protein: CASSRRQTNTEAFF. The CDR3 region has the DNA TGTGCCAGCAGCAGGCGACAGACGAACACTGAAGCTTTCTTT.